Listed here is a single T cell receptor (beta chain). Antigen specificity is unknown. The data were taken from a study of a mutant IDH1 vaccine in newly diagnosed glioma. Whole-study context: Treatment recipients were approximately 60% male and around 40% female, and their mean age was around 40 years. Earlier therapy was either radiotherapy, temozolomide, or both, and most got both. Study results and caveats: Vaccine-induced immune responses occurred in 80% to 95% of patients.

TCRdb keeps only in-frame clones here, not all; method: immunoSEQ multiplex PCR. The top ten hold 1.2% of the sample, which has some 23,000 clones, 93% seen once. Trimming took 7 bases from V and 5 from J, leaving 15 bases between them. The germline CDR1 and CDR2 sequences are SGHAT and FQNNGV. CDR3 length equals 14 residues. Specified time point: baseline, week 1 (first vaccination visit). Sample treatment: pre-vaccination baseline after standard-of-care therapy. Donors' newly diagnosed IDH1-mutant WHO grade 3 or 4 astrocytomas lacked nuclear ATRX. The sequence was collected from a middle-aged man with glioma. The chain couples TRBV11-2 to TRBJ2-1; D is uncertain. Source: PBMCs, taken from a glioma patient treated with radiotherapy, temozolomide or both. The CDR3 sequence: CASTRVGQNNEQFF. The CDR3, as DNA: TGTGCCAGCACCCGGGTCGGGCAGAACAATGAGCAGTTCTTC.